The subject of this entry is one T cell receptor (beta chain). With V trimmed by 4 bases and J by 4 bases, 8 bases remained unmatched. Germline V lookup: CDR1 SEHNR, CDR2 FQNEAQ (reference sequence). The CDR3 runs 16 residues. The sample belongs to a study of blood T cell repertoires in COVID-19. Looking at the study overall: Researchers got acute and convalescent COVID-19 samples from the United States, Italy and Spain. PBMCs, B-cell-depleted T cells, or T cells provided the cDNA or gDNA that made up the material.

Some clones are missing from TCRdb's copy, which holds only in-frame ones; the method was immunoSEQ multiplex PCR. The sample has about 260,000 clones, 86% seen once; the top ten hold over 1.5%. Sequencing input: peripheral blood. The sequence came from a man aged 30-40 years with active or convalescent COVID-19. The chain couples TRBV7-9 to TRBJ2-2, with 8 bases lining up with TRBD1. The CDR3: CASSSKGQGITGELFF. In nucleotides, the CDR3 is TGTGCCAGCAGCTCCAAAGGACAGGGCATCACCGGGGAGCTGTTTTTT.